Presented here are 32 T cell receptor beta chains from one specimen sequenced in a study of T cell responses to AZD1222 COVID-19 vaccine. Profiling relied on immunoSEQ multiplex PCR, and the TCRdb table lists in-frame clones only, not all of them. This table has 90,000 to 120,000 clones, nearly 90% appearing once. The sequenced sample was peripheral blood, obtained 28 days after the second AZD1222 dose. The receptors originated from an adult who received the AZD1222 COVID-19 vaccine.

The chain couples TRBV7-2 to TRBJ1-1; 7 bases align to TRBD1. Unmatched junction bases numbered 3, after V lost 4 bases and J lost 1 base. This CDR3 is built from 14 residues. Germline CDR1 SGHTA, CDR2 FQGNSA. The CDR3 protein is CASSYRTGNTEAFF. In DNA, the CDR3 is TGTGCCAGCAGCTACCGGACAGGGAACACTGAAGCTTTCTTT.

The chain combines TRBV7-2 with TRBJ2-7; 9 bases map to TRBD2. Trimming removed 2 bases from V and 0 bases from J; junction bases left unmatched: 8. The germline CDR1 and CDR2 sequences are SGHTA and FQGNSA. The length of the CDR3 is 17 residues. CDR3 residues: CASSLLLAGLSSYEQYF. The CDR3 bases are TGTGCCAGCAGCTTACTTCTAGCGGGGCTAAGCTCCTACGAGCAGTACTTC.

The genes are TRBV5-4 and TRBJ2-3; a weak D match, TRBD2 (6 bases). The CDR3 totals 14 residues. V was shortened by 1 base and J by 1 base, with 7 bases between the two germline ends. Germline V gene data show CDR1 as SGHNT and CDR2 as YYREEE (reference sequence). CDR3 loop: CASSLQRGTDTQYF. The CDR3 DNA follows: TGTGCCAGCAGCTTGCAGCGGGGCACAGATACGCAGTATTTT. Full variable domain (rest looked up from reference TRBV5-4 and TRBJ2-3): ETGVTQSPTHLIKTRGQQVTLRCSSQSGHNTVSWYQQALGQGPQFIFQYYREEENGRGNFPPRFSGLQFPNYSSELNVNALELDDSALYLCASSLQRGTDTQYFGPGTRLTVL.

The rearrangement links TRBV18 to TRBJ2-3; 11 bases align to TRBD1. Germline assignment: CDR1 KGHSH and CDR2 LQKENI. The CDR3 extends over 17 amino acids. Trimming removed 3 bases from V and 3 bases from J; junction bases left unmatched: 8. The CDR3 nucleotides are TGTGCCAGCTCACCTACCGGGACAGGGGGGAGAACAGATACGCAGTATTTT. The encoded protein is CASSPTGTGGRTDTQYF.

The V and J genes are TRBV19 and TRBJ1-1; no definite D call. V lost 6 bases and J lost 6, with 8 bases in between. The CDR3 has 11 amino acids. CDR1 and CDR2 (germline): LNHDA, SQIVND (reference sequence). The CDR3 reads CASRRTAEAFF. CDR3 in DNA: TGTGCCAGTAGGAGGACGGCTGAAGCTTTCTTT.

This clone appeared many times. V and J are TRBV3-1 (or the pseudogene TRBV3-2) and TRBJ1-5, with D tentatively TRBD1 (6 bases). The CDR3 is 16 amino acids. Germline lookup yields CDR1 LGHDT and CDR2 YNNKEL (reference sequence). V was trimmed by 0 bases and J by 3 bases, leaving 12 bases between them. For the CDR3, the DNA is TGTGCCAGCAGCCAAGATAGGCAGGGACACAATCAGCCCCAGCATTTT. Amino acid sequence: CASSQDRQGHNQPQHF.

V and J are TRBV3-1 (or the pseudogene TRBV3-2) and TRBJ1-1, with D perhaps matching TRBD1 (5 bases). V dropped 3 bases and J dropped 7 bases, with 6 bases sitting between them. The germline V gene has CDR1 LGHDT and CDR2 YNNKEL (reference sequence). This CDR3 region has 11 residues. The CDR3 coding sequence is TGTGCCAGCAGCCACGGGGGTGAAGCTTTCTTT. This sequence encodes CASSHGGEAFF.

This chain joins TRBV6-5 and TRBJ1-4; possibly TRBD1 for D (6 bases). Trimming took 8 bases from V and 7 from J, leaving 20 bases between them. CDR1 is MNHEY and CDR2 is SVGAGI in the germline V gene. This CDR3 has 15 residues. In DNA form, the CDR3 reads TGTGCCAGCGGGGGTGCCCAGGGGCTTTTTGAAAAACTGTTTTTT. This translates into CASGGAQGLFEKLFF.

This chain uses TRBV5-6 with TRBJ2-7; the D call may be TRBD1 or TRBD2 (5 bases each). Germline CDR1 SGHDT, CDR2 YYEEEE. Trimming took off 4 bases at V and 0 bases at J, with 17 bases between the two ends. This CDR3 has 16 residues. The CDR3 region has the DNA TGTGCCAGCAGCCAATCCGGGACCCCCCACTCCTACGAGCAGTACTTC. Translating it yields CASSQSGTPHSYEQYF.

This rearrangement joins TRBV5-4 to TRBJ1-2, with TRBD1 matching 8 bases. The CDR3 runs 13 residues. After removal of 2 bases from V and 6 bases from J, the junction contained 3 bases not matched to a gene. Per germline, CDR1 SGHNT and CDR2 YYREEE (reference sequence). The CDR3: CASSFDRGNGYTF. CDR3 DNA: TGTGCCAGCAGCTTCGACAGGGGCAATGGCTACACCTTC.

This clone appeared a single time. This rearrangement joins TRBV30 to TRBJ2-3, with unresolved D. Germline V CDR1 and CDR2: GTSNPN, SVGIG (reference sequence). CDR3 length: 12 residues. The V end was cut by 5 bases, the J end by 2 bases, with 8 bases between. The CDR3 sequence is CAWHHITDTQYF. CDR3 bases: TGTGCCTGGCACCATATCACAGATACGCAGTATTTT.

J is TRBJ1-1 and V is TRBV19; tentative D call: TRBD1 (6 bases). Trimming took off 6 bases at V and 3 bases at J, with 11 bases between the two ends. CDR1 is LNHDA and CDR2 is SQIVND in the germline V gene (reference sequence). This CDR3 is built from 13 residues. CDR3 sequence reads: CASRFHRDTEAFF. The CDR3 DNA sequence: TGTGCCAGTAGATTTCACAGGGACACTGAAGCTTTCTTT.

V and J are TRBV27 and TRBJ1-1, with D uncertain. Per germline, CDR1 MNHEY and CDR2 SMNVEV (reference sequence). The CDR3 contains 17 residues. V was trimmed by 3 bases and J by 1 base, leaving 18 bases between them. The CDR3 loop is CASSFFSLGRENTEAFF. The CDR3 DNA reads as TGTGCCAGCAGTTTTTTTTCCTTAGGCAGAGAGAACACTGAAGCTTTCTTT.

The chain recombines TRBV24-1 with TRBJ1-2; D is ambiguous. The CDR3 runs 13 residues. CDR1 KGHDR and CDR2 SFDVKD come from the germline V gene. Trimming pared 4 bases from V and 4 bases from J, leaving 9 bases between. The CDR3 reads CATSDSAIYGYTF. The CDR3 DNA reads TGTGCCACCAGTGACTCAGCGATCTATGGCTACACCTTC.

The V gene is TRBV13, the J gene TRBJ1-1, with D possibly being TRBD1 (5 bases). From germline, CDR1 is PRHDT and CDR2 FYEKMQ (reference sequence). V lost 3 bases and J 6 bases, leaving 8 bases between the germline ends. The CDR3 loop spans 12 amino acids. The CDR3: CASSFGGAEAFF. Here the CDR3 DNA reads TGTGCCAGCAGCTTTGGGGGGGCTGAAGCTTTCTTT.

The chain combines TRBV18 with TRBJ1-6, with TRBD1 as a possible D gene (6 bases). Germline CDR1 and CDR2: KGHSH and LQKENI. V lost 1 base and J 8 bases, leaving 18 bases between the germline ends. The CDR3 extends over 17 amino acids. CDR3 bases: TGTGCCAGCTCACCACGGAGGGACACCGCCTTAGATTCACCCCTCCACTTT. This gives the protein CASSPRRDTALDSPLHF.

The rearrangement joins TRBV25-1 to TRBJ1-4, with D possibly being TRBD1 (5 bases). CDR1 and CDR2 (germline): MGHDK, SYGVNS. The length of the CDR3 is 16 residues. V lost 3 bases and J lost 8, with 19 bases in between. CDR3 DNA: TGTGCCAGCAGTGAGACGCGGACACCCCGGCGAGAAAAACTGTTTTTT. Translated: CASSETRTPRREKLFF.

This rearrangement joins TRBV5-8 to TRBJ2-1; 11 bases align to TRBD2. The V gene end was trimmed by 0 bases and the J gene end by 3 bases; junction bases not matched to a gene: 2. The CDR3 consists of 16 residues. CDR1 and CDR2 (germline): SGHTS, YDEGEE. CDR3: CASSLALAGVYNEQFF. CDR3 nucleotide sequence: TGTGCCAGCAGCTTGGCACTAGCGGGAGTCTACAATGAGCAGTTCTTC.

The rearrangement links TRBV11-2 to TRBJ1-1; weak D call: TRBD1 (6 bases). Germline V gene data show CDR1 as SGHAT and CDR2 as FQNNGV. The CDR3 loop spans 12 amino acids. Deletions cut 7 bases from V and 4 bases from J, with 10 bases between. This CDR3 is CASNGQSTEAFF. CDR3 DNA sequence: TGTGCCAGCAATGGACAGTCCACTGAAGCTTTCTTT. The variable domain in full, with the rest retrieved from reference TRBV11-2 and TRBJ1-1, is EAGVAQSPRYKIIEKRQSVAFWCNPISGHATLYWYQQILGQGPKLLIQFQNNGVVDDSQLPKDRFSAERLKGVDSTLKIQPAKLEDSAVYLCASNGQSTEAFFGQGTRLTVV.

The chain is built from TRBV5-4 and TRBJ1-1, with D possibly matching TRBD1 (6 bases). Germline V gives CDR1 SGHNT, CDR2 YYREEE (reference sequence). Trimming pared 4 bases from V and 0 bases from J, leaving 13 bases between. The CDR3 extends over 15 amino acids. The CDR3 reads CASSLQAGVNTEAFF. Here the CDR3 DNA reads TGTGCCAGCAGCCTCCAGGCAGGGGTGAACACTGAAGCTTTCTTT.

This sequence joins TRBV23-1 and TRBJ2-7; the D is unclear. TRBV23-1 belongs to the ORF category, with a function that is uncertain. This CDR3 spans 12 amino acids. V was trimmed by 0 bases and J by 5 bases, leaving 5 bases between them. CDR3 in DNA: TGCGCCAGCAGTCAATCTGCTGACGAGCAGTACTTC. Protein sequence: CASSQSADEQYF.

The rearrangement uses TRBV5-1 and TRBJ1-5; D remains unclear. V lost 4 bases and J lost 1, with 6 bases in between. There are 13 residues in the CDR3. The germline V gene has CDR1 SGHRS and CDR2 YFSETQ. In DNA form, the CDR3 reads TGCGCCAGCAGCCCCACCAGCAATCAGCCCCAGCATTTT. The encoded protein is CASSPTSNQPQHF.

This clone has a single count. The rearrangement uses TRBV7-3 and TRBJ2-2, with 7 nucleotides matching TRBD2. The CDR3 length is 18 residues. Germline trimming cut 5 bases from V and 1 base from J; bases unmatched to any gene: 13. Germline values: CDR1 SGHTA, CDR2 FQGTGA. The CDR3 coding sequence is TGTGCCAGCAGCATACGGGGCGGGGGTGAATGGAACACCGGGGAGCTGTTTTTT. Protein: CASSIRGGGEWNTGELFF.

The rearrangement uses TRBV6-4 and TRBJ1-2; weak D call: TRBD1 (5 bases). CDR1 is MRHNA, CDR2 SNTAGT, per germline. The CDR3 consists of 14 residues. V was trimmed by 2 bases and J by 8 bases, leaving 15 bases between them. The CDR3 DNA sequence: TGTGCCAGCAGTGACGGGATTGGGGGAGGCGGCTACACCTTC. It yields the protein CASSDGIGGGGYTF.

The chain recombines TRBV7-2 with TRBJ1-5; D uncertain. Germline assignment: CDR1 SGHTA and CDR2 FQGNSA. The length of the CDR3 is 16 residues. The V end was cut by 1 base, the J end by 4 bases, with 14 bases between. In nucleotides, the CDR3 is TGTGCCAGCAGCTTAGGAGGGTCGGTGGGGAATCAGCCCCAGCATTTT. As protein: CASSLGGSVGNQPQHF. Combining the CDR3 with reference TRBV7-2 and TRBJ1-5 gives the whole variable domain GAGVSQSPSNKVTEKGKDVELRCDPISGHTALYWYRQSLGQGLEFLIYFQGNSAPDKSGLPSDRFSAERTGGSVSTLTIQRTQQEDSAVYLCASSLGGSVGNQPQHFGDGTRLSIL.

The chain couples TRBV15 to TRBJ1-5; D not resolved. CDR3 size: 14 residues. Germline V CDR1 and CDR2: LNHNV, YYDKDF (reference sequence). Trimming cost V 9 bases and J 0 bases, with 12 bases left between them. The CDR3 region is CATQSDYSNQPQHF. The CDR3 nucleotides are TGTGCCACGCAGTCCGATTATAGCAATCAGCCCCAGCATTTT.

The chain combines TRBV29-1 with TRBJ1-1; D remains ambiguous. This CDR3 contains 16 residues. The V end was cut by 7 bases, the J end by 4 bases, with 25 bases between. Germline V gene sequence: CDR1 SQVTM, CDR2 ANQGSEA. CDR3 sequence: CSAGMEGPSLGTEAFF. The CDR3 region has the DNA TGCAGCGCGGGGATGGAGGGTCCGTCGCTGGGCACTGAAGCTTTCTTT.

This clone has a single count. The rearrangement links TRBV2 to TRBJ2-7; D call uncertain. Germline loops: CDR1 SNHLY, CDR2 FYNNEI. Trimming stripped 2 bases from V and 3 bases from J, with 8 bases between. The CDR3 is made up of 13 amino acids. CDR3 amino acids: CASSELVSYEQYF. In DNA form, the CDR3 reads TGTGCCAGCAGTGAACTCGTCAGCTACGAGCAGTACTTC.

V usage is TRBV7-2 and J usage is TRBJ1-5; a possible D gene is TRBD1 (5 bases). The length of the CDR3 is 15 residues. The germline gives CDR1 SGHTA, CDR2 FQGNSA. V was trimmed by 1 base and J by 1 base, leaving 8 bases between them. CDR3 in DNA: TGTGCCAGCAGCTTAGTGTCAGGGAGCAATCAGCCCCAGCATTTT. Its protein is CASSLVSGSNQPQHF.

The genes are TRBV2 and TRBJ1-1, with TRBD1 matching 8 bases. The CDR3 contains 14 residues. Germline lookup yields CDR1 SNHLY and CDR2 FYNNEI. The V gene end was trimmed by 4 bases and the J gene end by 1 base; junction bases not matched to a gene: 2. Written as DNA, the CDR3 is TGTGCCAGCAGTGGTCAGGGGGCGAACACTGAAGCTTTCTTT. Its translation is CASSGQGANTEAFF.

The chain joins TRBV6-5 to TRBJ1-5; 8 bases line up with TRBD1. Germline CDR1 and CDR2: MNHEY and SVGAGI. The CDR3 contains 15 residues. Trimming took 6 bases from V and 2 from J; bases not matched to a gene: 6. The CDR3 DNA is TGTGCCAGCAGCCCCCCGGACAGGGGCAATCAGCCCCAGCATTTT. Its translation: CASSPPDRGNQPQHF.

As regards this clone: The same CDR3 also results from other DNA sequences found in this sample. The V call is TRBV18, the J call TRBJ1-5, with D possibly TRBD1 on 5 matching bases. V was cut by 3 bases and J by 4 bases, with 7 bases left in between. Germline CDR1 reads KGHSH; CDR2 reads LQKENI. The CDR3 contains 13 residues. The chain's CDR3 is CASSPGENQPQHF. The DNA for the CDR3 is TGTGCCAGCTCACCGGGGGAGAATCAGCCCCAGCATTTT.